This T cell receptor beta chain emerged from a study of cytomegalovirus exposure and HLA in healthy donors. Unmatched junction bases numbered 8, after V lost 4 bases and J lost 3 bases. CDR3 size: 15 residues. Germline CDR1 reads SGHVS; CDR2 reads FNYEAQ. 60 Vbeta and 13 Jbeta primers were used in PCR. Only in-frame clones appear in the TCRdb table, and some are missing; sequencing was by immunoSEQ multiplex PCR. In the table there are 200,000 to 250,000 clones, around four fifths of which are singletons. The J gene is TRBJ2-5, the V gene TRBV7-6; 7 bases align to TRBD2. The specimen sequenced was PBMCs. The source of this sequence is a boy aged 2 to 10 in good health and CMV-seronegative. The CDR3, as DNA: TGTGCCAGCAGCTCTGGTGGAGGGAGGGAAGAGACCCAGTACTTC. Translation: CASSSGGGREETQYF.